These 3 T cell receptor beta chains came from one sample sequenced in a study of shared clonotypes between healthy human individuals. TCRdb's copy holds only in-frame clones and misses some; the assay was immunoSEQ multiplex PCR. The table records about 1.1 million clones, 78% of them present only once. The specimen was memory CD4+ T cells from PBMCs. Subset specified: CD45RA-negative fraction. The receptors were sampled from a man aged 18 to 29 in good health. Some clones in this sample may be carry-over from other donors' samples.

The chain has TRBV9 and TRBJ2-3; a possible D gene is TRBD2 (5 bases). CDR1 is SGDLS, CDR2 YYNGEE, per germline. The CDR3 spans 16 residues. V was trimmed by 4 bases and J by 3 bases, leaving 18 bases between them. The CDR3 spells CASSPGLASLTDTQYF. The CDR3 DNA follows: TGTGCCAGCAGCCCTGGGCTAGCTTCTCTTACAGATACGCAGTATTTT.

The V call is TRBV7-8, the J call TRBJ2-3; the match to TRBD2 covers 12 bases. Germline V gene sequence: CDR1 SGHVS, CDR2 FQNEAQ. V dropped 3 bases and J dropped 4; count of bases not matched to a gene: 11. This CDR3 has 18 residues. The CDR3: CASSLALLAGGGSDTQYF. The CDR3 nucleotides are TGTGCCAGCAGCTTGGCCCTACTAGCGGGAGGAGGCTCAGATACGCAGTATTTT. Filled out from reference TRBV7-8 and TRBJ2-3, the complete variable domain reads GAGVSQSPRYKVAKRGQDVALRCDPISGHVSLFWYQQALGQGPEFLTYFQNEAQLDKSGLPSDRFFAERPEGSVSTLKIQRTQQEDSAVYLCASSLALLAGGGSDTQYFGPGTRLTVL.

V gene TRBV14 combines with J gene TRBJ1-2; 10 bases match TRBD1. V was clipped by 4 bases and J by 7 bases; unmatched bases: 6. CDR3 length: 14 amino acids. Germline V gives CDR1 SGHDN, CDR2 FVKESK. CDR3 in DNA: TGTGCCAGCAGCCTCGGGACAGGGGACTCTGGCTACACCTTC. Its translation: CASSLGTGDSGYTF.